The clone carrying this TCR beta chain was seen a few times. Its antigen is undetermined. This record belongs to a study of cytomegalovirus exposure and HLA in healthy donors. Study-level background: It was reported in a later analysis that the same platform had been used for the 120 validation repertoires as for the roughly 650 first-cohort repertoires. General study findings and limits: Testing in vitro showed a few CMV-associated chains specific for CMV antigens.

Here immunoSEQ multiplex PCR was the method, and the copy in TCRdb shows in-frame clones only, minus some. The table includes around 160,000 clones, approximately 86% detected once. CDR1 and CDR2 from the germline V gene are SGHDN and FVKESK. With V trimmed by 0 bases and J by 5 bases, 7 bases remained unmatched. CDR3 length: 16 residues. The receptor was isolated from a man aged 25 to 40 in good health and CMV-seropositive. This chain connects TRBV14 to TRBJ1-2; 9 nucleotides line up with TRBD1. Material: PBMCs. For the CDR3, the DNA is TGTGCCAGCAGCCAAGATAATCCCGGACAGGGGTATGGCTACACCTTC. Translation gives CASSQDNPGQGYGYTF. Variable domain in full (rest from reference TRBV14 and TRBJ1-2): EAGVTQFPSHSVIEKGQTVTLRCDPISGHDNLYWYRRVMGKEIKFLLHFVKESKQDESGMPNNRFLAERTGGTYSTLKVQPAELEDSGVYFCASSQDNPGQGYGYTFGSGTRLTVV.